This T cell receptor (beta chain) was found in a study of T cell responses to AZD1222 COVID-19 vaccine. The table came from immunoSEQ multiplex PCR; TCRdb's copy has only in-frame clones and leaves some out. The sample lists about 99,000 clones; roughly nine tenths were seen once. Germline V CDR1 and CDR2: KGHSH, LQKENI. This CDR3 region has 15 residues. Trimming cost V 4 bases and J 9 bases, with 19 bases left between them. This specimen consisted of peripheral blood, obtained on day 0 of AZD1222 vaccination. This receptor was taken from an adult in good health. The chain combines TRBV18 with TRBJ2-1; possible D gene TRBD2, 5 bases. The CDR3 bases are TGTGCCAGCTCACTAAGACAAGCGGACGTATCTGAGCAGTTCTTC. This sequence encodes CASSLRQADVSEQFF.